The 20 T cell receptor beta chains in this list originate from one sample, sequenced in a study of T cells in localized non-small cell lung cancer. Using immunoSEQ multiplex PCR, the repertoire was profiled, and TCRdb retains in-frame clones only, with some absent. The repertoire holds around 16,000 clones, around 89% seen once, with around a quarter in the top ten. The sample in question was peripheral blood, obtained before any cancer treatment. These receptor sequences come from an older female donor with stage III squamous cell lung carcinoma.

The gene calls are TRBV5-4 and TRBJ1-1; D unresolved. Germline V CDR1 and CDR2: SGHNT, YYREEE (reference sequence). Trimming shortened V by 1 base and J by 0 bases, and 10 bases separated the two germline ends. CDR3 length: 15 residues. CDR3 bases: TGTGCCAGCAGCTTGAAGCGGGGAATGAACACTGAAGCTTTCTTT. This gives the protein CASSLKRGMNTEAFF.

This sequence joins TRBV18 and TRBJ1-1, with 11 bases that match TRBD1. The CDR3 contains 18 residues. V gave up 1 base and J gave up 4 bases; unmatched junction bases: 11. The germline V gene encodes CDR1 KGHSH and CDR2 LQKENI. The CDR3 region has the DNA TGTGCCAGCTCACCACTAACTCCGGGACAGGGGGTACTCACTGAAGCTTTCTTT. Translating it yields CASSPLTPGQGVLTEAFF.

The count of this clone is one. The chain couples TRBV30 to TRBJ2-3; D not certain. The V and J ends lost 0 bases and 4 bases respectively, with 11 bases between them. Germline-derived CDR1 and CDR2 are GTSNPN and SVGIG (reference sequence). The CDR3 spans 14 residues. The CDR3 here is CAWSVRVVPDTQYF. The CDR3 DNA reads as TGTGCCTGGAGTGTTAGGGTGGTCCCAGATACGCAGTATTTT.

The CDR3 loop is CASSASNTGELFF. The CDR3, as DNA: TGTGCCAGCAGCGCATCGAACACCGGGGAGCTGTTTTTT. This rearrangement joins TRBV5-6 to TRBJ2-2; D remains ambiguous. This CDR3 spans 13 amino acids. CDR1 SGHDT and CDR2 YYEEEE come from the germline V gene. V lost 4 bases and J 0 bases, leaving 4 bases between the germline ends.

The chain employs TRBV7-2 and TRBJ2-1; unclear D gene. CDR1 and CDR2 from the germline V gene are SGHTA and FQGNSA. This CDR3 comprises 13 residues. Trimming took off 4 bases at V and 4 bases at J, with 8 bases between the two ends. CDR3 in amino acids: CASSSYRYNEQFF. CDR3 nucleotides: TGTGCCAGCAGCTCATACCGGTACAATGAGCAGTTCTTC.

The chain recombines TRBV5-1 with TRBJ2-7; perhaps TRBD1 as D (6 bases). V was trimmed by 7 bases and J by 1 base, leaving 24 bases between them. This CDR3 has 17 residues. Looked up from germline, CDR1 is SGHRS and CDR2 is YFSETQ. CDR3 nucleotides: TGCGCCAGCTCCTTGGCCGAAATGGGGGCCCGATCCTACGAGCAGTACTTC. Translated: CASSLAEMGARSYEQYF.

This clone occurred once. The rearrangement uses TRBV2 and TRBJ2-2, with TRBD2 matching over 13 bases. The junction had 9 bases not matched to a gene; V was cut back by 7 bases and J by 10 bases. Germline V gene sequence: CDR1 SNHLY, CDR2 FYNNEI. CDR3 length: 15 residues. CDR3 sequence reads: CASNSGLAGVVELFF. Here the CDR3 DNA reads TGTGCCAGCAACAGCGGACTAGCGGGAGTTGTGGAGCTGTTTTTT.

V and J are TRBV19 and TRBJ1-5, with D unclear. Germline-derived CDR1 and CDR2 are LNHDA and SQIVND (reference sequence). V shed 1 base and J shed 4 bases, with 2 bases lying between them. This CDR3 spans 12 amino acids. Here the CDR3 reads CASSIGNQPQHF. The CDR3, as DNA: TGTGCCAGTAGTATAGGGAATCAGCCCCAGCATTTT.

The V call is TRBV29-1, the J call TRBJ2-3; 8 bases map to TRBD1. CDR1 is SQVTM, CDR2 ANQGSEA, per germline. V lost 3 bases, J lost 0 bases, and 2 bases stayed unmatched. CDR3 size: 14 residues. The chain's CDR3 is CSVEGDRSTDTQYF. CDR3 coding DNA: TGCAGCGTTGAGGGGGACAGGAGCACAGATACGCAGTATTTT.

The V and J genes are TRBV5-8 and TRBJ2-4; 9 bases fit TRBD1. This CDR3 has 14 amino acids. Trimming at V came to 4 bases and at J to 5 bases, leaving 4 bases not matched to a gene. Germline values: CDR1 SGHTS, CDR2 YDEGEE. CDR3 sequence (DNA): TGTGCCAGCAGCCCGGGACAGGGCCAAAACATTCAGTACTTC. As protein: CASSPGQGQNIQYF.

The chain is built from TRBV29-1 and TRBJ2-2, with D perhaps TRBD2 (6 bases). The V gene's germline CDR1 is SQVTM and CDR2 ANQGSEA. The CDR3 contains 13 residues. Trimming removed 1 base from V and 8 bases from J, with 11 bases in between. For the CDR3, the DNA is TGCAGCGTTGAAGGGTCGGAGGGGGGGGAGCTGTTTTTT. Its protein is CSVEGSEGGELFF.

This clone was detected once. The chain recombines TRBV19 with TRBJ1-5; 7 bases agree with TRBD1. The CDR3 has 13 residues. V shed 7 bases and J 3 bases; nucleotides not matched to a gene: 3. The V gene's germline CDR1 is LNHDA and CDR2 SQIVND (reference sequence). This chain's CDR3 is CASTTGDNQPQHF. Here the CDR3 DNA reads TGTGCCAGTACTACAGGGGACAATCAGCCCCAGCATTTT.

The chain combines TRBV7-8 with TRBJ1-6; TRBD1 might be the D (6 bases). This CDR3 contains 17 residues. Looked up from germline, CDR1 is SGHVS and CDR2 is FQNEAQ. Trimming removed 3 bases from V and 11 bases from J, with 23 bases in between. The CDR3 loop is CASSFSGGGTKFTPLHF. The CDR3 coding sequence is TGTGCCAGCAGCTTTTCTGGGGGGGGCACTAAGTTCACACCCCTCCACTTT.

This rearrangement joins TRBV7-9 to TRBJ1-4, with no clear D. This CDR3 is built from 15 residues. The V gene's germline CDR1 is SEHNR and CDR2 FQNEAQ (reference sequence). V lost 6 bases to trimming and J lost 2 bases, with 13 bases between them. The CDR3 here is CASSPGVGTNEKLFF. The CDR3 DNA sequence: TGTGCCAGCAGTCCTGGGGTAGGCACTAATGAAAAACTGTTTTTT.

This clone showed up just once. This chain connects TRBV7-9 to TRBJ1-2, with D unresolved. CDR1 and CDR2 (germline): SEHNR, FQNEAQ (reference sequence). CDR3 length: 14 amino acids. Trimming removed 0 bases at V and 0 bases at J, with 5 bases between. The CDR3 sequence is CASSLAGANYGYTF. Here the CDR3 DNA reads TGTGCCAGCAGCTTAGCAGGAGCTAACTATGGCTACACCTTC.

The V gene is TRBV6-1, the J gene TRBJ2-5; no reliable D call. V lost 3 bases and J lost 2, with 4 bases in between. Germline CDR1 MNHNS, CDR2 SASEGT. The CDR3 consists of 12 residues. CDR3 DNA sequence: TGTGCCAGCAGTGAGGCGCAAGAGACCCAGTACTTC. Translation: CASSEAQETQYF.

The chain links TRBV5-1 to TRBJ1-1; D is perhaps TRBD1 (5 bases). Trimming left V 3 bases short and J 1 base short, with 13 bases between. The CDR3 spans 15 residues. The germline V gene encodes CDR1 SGHRS and CDR2 YFSETQ. The CDR3 loop reads CASSSSRGSNTEAFF. Written as DNA, the CDR3 is TGCGCCAGCAGCTCCAGCCGGGGGTCGAACACTGAAGCTTTCTTT. Variable domain in full (rest from reference TRBV5-1 and TRBJ1-1): KAGVTQTPRYLIKTRGQQVTLSCSPISGHRSVSWYQQTPGQGLQFLFEYFSETQRNKGNFPGRFSGRQFSNSRSEMNVSTLELGDSALYLCASSSSRGSNTEAFFGQGTRLTVV.

The V gene is TRBV2, the J gene TRBJ2-5; D tentatively fits TRBD1 or TRBD2 (6 bases each). Deletions cut 4 bases from V and 4 bases from J, with 10 bases between. The germline V gene has CDR1 SNHLY and CDR2 FYNNEI. The CDR3 spans 13 residues. The DNA of the CDR3 is TGTGCCAGCAGTGGAGGGGGAGGAGAGACCCAGTACTTC. Amino acids: CASSGGGGETQYF.

The chain joins TRBV28 to TRBJ1-5; weak D call: TRBD1 (6 bases). The CDR3 runs 19 residues. V shed 4 bases and J shed 2 bases, with 24 bases lying between them. The germline gives CDR1 MDHEN, CDR2 SYDVKM. The CDR3 DNA follows: TGTGCCAGCAGTTGGGGCGGGGGGCCCGGAGGGGGTCGCAATCAGCCCCAGCATTTT. Translated: CASSWGGGPGGGRNQPQHF. The full variable domain, its missing parts supplied by reference TRBV28 and TRBJ1-5, is DVKVTQSSRYLVKRTGEKVFLECVQDMDHENMFWYRQDPGLGLRLIYFSYDVKMKEKGDIPEGYSVSREKKERFSLILESASTNQTSMYLCASSWGGGPGGGRNQPQHFGDGTRLSIL.

The chain carries TRBV7-2 and TRBJ1-2; D unresolved. Trimming took 4 bases from V and 8 from J, leaving 11 bases between them. The CDR3 contains 12 residues. Germline V gives CDR1 SGHTA, CDR2 FQGNSA. For the CDR3, the DNA is TGTGCCAGCAGCTCGTACATGGGGGGCTACACCTTC. Encoded protein: CASSSYMGGYTF. Using reference TRBV7-2 and TRBJ1-2 for the parts outside the CDR3, the full variable domain is GAGVSQSPSNKVTEKGKDVELRCDPISGHTALYWYRQSLGQGLEFLIYFQGNSAPDKSGLPSDRFSAERTGGSVSTLTIQRTQQEDSAVYLCASSSYMGGYTFGSGTRLTVV.